This TCR beta chain was retrieved from a study of cytotoxic CD8 clonotypes in ibrutinib-treated CLL. The wider study: The patients comprised approximately ten relapsed/refractory and more than 14 treatment-naive cases, 17 IGHV unmutated. Study-level points and caveats: Upon ibrutinib response clonality rose, and upon progression it fell back toward baseline.

The germline V gene has CDR1 SGHAT and CDR2 FQDESV (reference sequence). This CDR3 is built from 14 residues. V dropped 6 bases and J dropped 5 bases, with 16 bases sitting between them. Depths of 1 in 200,000 to 1 in 1 million T cells were the sequencing target. Only in-frame clones appear in the TCRdb table, and some are missing; sequencing was by immunoSEQ multiplex PCR. The table has 250,000 to 350,000 clones, around 76% seen once. With regard to this clone: What it binds is unknown.

The material was PBMCs, obtained at disease progression, from a patient treated with ibrutinib. The V and J genes are TRBV11-1 and TRBJ2-5, with D maybe TRBD1 (5 bases). The sequence came from a human donor with chronic lymphocytic leukemia. In nucleotides, the CDR3 is TGTGCCAGCAGATTACCAGGGTCCCGGGAGACCCAGTACTTC. It is translated as CASRLPGSRETQYF.